Here is one T cell receptor (beta chain) with its context. The sample belongs to a study of blood T cell repertoires in COVID-19. At the level of the study: Sites across the United States, Italy and Spain contributed samples from acute and convalescent COVID-19.

In the authors' workflow: Scientists estimated how many nucleated cells there were by amplifying reference gene primers. The method was immunoSEQ multiplex PCR; TCRdb's version includes in-frame clones alone and lacks a portion of them. The V and J calls and clone size are taken from that table; D and trimming were inferred from the DNA. The table includes over 65,000 clones, about 80% detected once. From germline, CDR1 is MGHRA and CDR2 YSYEKL. The CDR3 has 16 amino acids. V shed 3 bases and J 2 bases; nucleotides not matched to a gene: 6. The TCR sequence derives from an elderly man with active COVID-19. Sequenced material: peripheral blood. The genes are TRBV4-1 and TRBJ1-2; 10 nucleotides agree with TRBD1. CDR3 in amino acids: CASSQDMGQGNYGYTF. Here the CDR3 DNA reads TGCGCCAGCAGCCAGGATATGGGACAGGGGAACTATGGCTACACCTTC.